Below are 21 T cell receptor beta chains sequenced from a single sample in a study of OX40 agonist ivuxolimab in advanced cancers. The receptor library was made with the immunoSEQ multiplex PCR assay. TCRdb's version of the immuneACCESS table is confined to in-frame rearrangements and falls short of the full clone set. An unresolved V gene accounts for under half of the shortfall where checked; the remainder is of unknown origin. The sample has tens of thousands of clones on record, approximately 88% of them singletons. The top ten hold roughly 12% of the sample. Sequenced material: CD4+ or CD8+ T cells sorted from blood, taken in a trial of the OX40 agonist ivuxolimab. All receptors derive from an adult with an advanced solid tumor such as melanoma, head and neck, liver or kidney cancer.

V gene TRBV4-3 combines with J gene TRBJ2-7; D is unresolved. Germline CDR1 reads LGHNA; CDR2 reads YSLEER. The CDR3 covers 14 residues. The germline V and J ends were trimmed by 1 base and 3 bases, with 10 bases remaining between them. For the CDR3, the DNA is TGCGCCAGCAGCCAAGGGATAGGCTACTACGAGCAGTACTTC. Translating it yields CASSQGIGYYEQYF.

This clone was recorded only once. The J gene is TRBJ2-1, the V gene TRBV7-6; D is unresolved. Germline CDR1 SGHVS, CDR2 FNYEAQ. Trimming left V 11 bases short and J 3 bases short, with 8 bases between. CDR3 length equals 11 residues. This CDR3 reads CAVASYNEQFF. The DNA of the CDR3 is TGTGCCGTGGCGAGCTACAATGAGCAGTTCTTC. The full variable domain, completed using reference TRBV7-6 and TRBJ2-1, is GAGVSQSPRYKVTKRGQDVALRCDPISGHVSLYWYRQALGQGPEFLTYFNYEAQQDKSGLPNDRFSAERPEGSISTLTIQRTEQRDSAMYRCAVASYNEQFFGPGTRLTVL.

This chain joins TRBV5-4 and TRBJ1-1; D is perhaps TRBD1 (5 bases). V shed 0 bases and J shed 4 bases, with 25 bases lying between them. Per the germline V gene, CDR1 is SGHNT and CDR2 is YYREEE (reference sequence). This CDR3 has 19 residues. CDR3 nucleotide sequence: TGTGCCAGCAGCTTGGTAGTGGGTAGGGGACGCCCTTCTGGCACTGAAGCTTTCTTT. Translating gives CASSLVVGRGRPSGTEAFF.

The rearrangement links TRBV29-1 to TRBJ2-7; D is undetermined. Germline V lookup: CDR1 SQVTM, CDR2 ANQGSEA. The CDR3 is 13 residues long. Deletions cut 5 bases from V and 1 base from J, with 12 bases between. The CDR3 DNA reads TGCAGCGTTCTGGGGATCTATTCCTACGAGCAGTACTTC. The encoded protein is CSVLGIYSYEQYF.

CDR3 coding DNA: TGTGCCAGCAGTTTATGGGGCACCGAGCAGTACTTC. This gives the protein CASSLWGTEQYF. The chain links TRBV27 to TRBJ2-7; D might be TRBD1 (5 bases). The CDR3 runs to 12 residues. V lost 1 base and J lost 6, with 7 bases in between. The germline CDR1 and CDR2 sequences are MNHEY and SMNVEV (reference sequence).

The chain uses TRBV5-4 and TRBJ1-1; no definite D call. The CDR3 length is 13 residues. V was pared by 7 bases and J by 11 bases, with 21 bases between. CDR1 is SGHNT, CDR2 YYREEE, per germline (reference sequence). The CDR3 protein is CASPSTESRGAFF. The CDR3 DNA reads TGTGCCAGCCCCTCCACTGAGTCCCGCGGCGCTTTCTTT. The variable domain in full, with the rest retrieved from reference TRBV5-4 and TRBJ1-1, is ETGVTQSPTHLIKTRGQQVTLRCSSQSGHNTVSWYQQALGQGPQFIFQYYREEENGRGNFPPRFSGLQFPNYSSELNVNALELDDSALYLCASPSTESRGAFFGQGTRLTVV.

V is TRBV7-2 and J is TRBJ1-6, with D tentatively TRBD1 (5 bases). This CDR3 comprises 14 residues. Germline loops: CDR1 SGHTA, CDR2 FQGNSA. V lost 6 bases and J lost 8, with 14 bases in between. In DNA, the CDR3 is TGTGCCAGCAGGGCAGGGTTTTTATATTCACCCCTCCACTTT. Encoded protein: CASRAGFLYSPLHF.

The sample holds one count of this clone. The gene calls are TRBV19 and TRBJ2-1; D may match TRBD1 or TRBD2 (6 bases each). The CDR3 spans 16 residues. Trimming left V 1 base short and J 7 bases short, with 17 bases between. The germline V gene encodes CDR1 LNHDA and CDR2 SQIVND (reference sequence). The CDR3 region has the DNA TGTGCCAGTAGTATAGGGGTAACGAGAGGGGGGAATGAGCAGTTCTTC. Amino acid sequence: CASSIGVTRGGNEQFF.

The rearrangement joins TRBV4-1 to TRBJ2-7; 12 positions match TRBD2. The CDR3 runs 15 residues. Germline trimming cut 4 bases from V and 3 bases from J; bases unmatched to any gene: 4. Germline CDR1 MGHRA, CDR2 YSYEKL. The CDR3 DNA is TGCGCCAGCAGCCCAATGACTAGCGGGGGCTACGAGCAGTACTTC. It specifies CASSPMTSGGYEQYF.

This sequence joins TRBV6-6 and TRBJ2-7; 10 nucleotides line up with TRBD2. Germline lookup yields CDR1 MNHNY and CDR2 SVGAGI (reference sequence). The CDR3 runs 16 residues. The J segment lost 0 bases and the V segment lost 6 bases, leaving 8 bases of the junction unmatched. Written as DNA, the CDR3 is TGTGCCAGCAGCCCGAGCGGGGGGGATAGCTCCTACGAGCAGTACTTC. Its protein product is CASSPSGGDSSYEQYF.

The rearrangement uses TRBV30 and TRBJ1-5, with D hard to call. V lost 0 bases and J lost 7, with 10 bases in between. Germline CDR1 GTSNPN, CDR2 SVGIG (reference sequence). This CDR3 spans 13 amino acids. As DNA, the CDR3 is TGTGCCTGGAGTGTAAGTTGGAGGCAGCCCCAGCATTTT. Translating it yields CAWSVSWRQPQHF. The full variable domain, rest sourced from reference TRBV30 and TRBJ1-5, is SQTIHQWPATLVQPVGSPLSLECTVEGTSNPNLYWYRQAAGRGLQLLFYSVGIGQISSEVPQNLSASRPQDRQFILSSKKLLLSDSGFYLCAWSVSWRQPQHFGDGTRLSIL.

The chain is built from TRBV7-9 and TRBJ2-7; D ambiguous. Trimming stripped 4 bases from V and 2 bases from J, with 9 bases between. Germline CDR1 reads SEHNR; CDR2 reads FQNEAQ (reference sequence). This CDR3 contains 13 residues. CDR3 sequence: CASSSGPPYEQYF. CDR3 sequence (DNA): TGTGCCAGCAGCTCCGGGCCCCCCTACGAGCAGTACTTC.

The rearrangement links TRBV7-2 to TRBJ1-2, with a tentative D call TRBD1 (6 bases). Germline assignment: CDR1 SGHTA and CDR2 FQGNSA. The CDR3 totals 16 residues. Trimming removed 5 bases at V and 2 bases at J, with 18 bases between. The CDR3 DNA follows: TGTGCCAGCAGCAGCCTCCCGGGACAAGTGAACTATGGCTACACCTTC. This codes for CASSSLPGQVNYGYTF.

This clone was recorded a few times. Written as DNA, the CDR3 is TGTGCCAGCGCCGGGACCCATCACCCGGAGCCTGAAAAACTGTTTTTT. Amino acids: CASAGTHHPEPEKLFF. The gene calls are TRBV2 and TRBJ1-4; D may be TRBD1 (5 bases). CDR3 length equals 16 residues. V lost 8 bases to trimming and J lost 7 bases, with 23 bases between them. The germline CDR1 and CDR2 sequences are SNHLY and FYNNEI.

The chain carries TRBV12-5 and TRBJ2-2; 7 nucleotides match TRBD1. V lost 0 bases, J lost 3 bases, and 7 bases stayed unmatched. CDR3 size: 17 residues. Per germline, CDR1 LGHNT and CDR2 FRNRAP. The CDR3 loop reads CASGLVLHGQDTGELFF. The CDR3 DNA reads TGTGCTAGTGGTTTGGTCCTACACGGACAGGACACCGGGGAGCTGTTTTTT.

The J gene is TRBJ1-1, the V gene TRBV2; D is undetermined. Germline values: CDR1 SNHLY, CDR2 FYNNEI. V was trimmed by 4 bases and J by 5 bases, leaving 17 bases between them. The CDR3 has 15 amino acids. The CDR3, as DNA: TGTGCCAGCAGTGGTGGACGGTCAGAAGGAACTGAAGCTTTCTTT. It encodes CASSGGRSEGTEAFF.

This clone has only a few counts. The V gene is TRBV19, the J gene TRBJ2-2; D perhaps matches TRBD2 (5 bases). V was trimmed by 1 base and J by 8 bases, leaving 11 bases between them. CDR1 is LNHDA, CDR2 SQIVND, per germline (reference sequence). This CDR3 region has 14 residues. The CDR3 DNA follows: TGTGCCAGTAGTATAGCGAGGACTCTGGGGGAGCTGTTTTTT. The encoded protein is CASSIARTLGELFF. The full variable domain, with the rest looked up from reference TRBV19 and TRBJ2-2, is DGGITQSPKYLFRKEGQNVTLSCEQNLNHDAMYWYRQDPGQGLRLIYYSQIVNDFQKGDIAEGYSVSREKKESFPLTVTSAQKNPTAFYLCASSIARTLGELFFGEGSRLTVL.

The chain links TRBV4-1 to TRBJ2-7; TRBD2 agrees at 7 bases. This CDR3 region has 14 residues. V shed 4 bases and J 1 base; nucleotides not matched to a gene: 4. Germline CDR1 and CDR2: MGHRA and YSYEKL. The CDR3 sequence is CASSLGEGSYEQYF. DNA for the CDR3: TGCGCCAGCAGCCTAGGGGAGGGGTCCTACGAGCAGTACTTC.

This chain uses TRBV6-5 with TRBJ2-1, with TRBD2 as a possible D gene (5 bases). V dropped 8 bases and J dropped 4 bases, with 9 bases sitting between them. The germline gives CDR1 MNHEY, CDR2 SVGAGI. The CDR3 extends over 12 amino acids. The chain's CDR3 is CASGLGYNEQFF. The CDR3 DNA reads TGTGCCAGCGGACTCGGGTACAATGAGCAGTTCTTC.

This chain joins TRBV29-1 and TRBJ2-2, with a tentative D call TRBD1 (5 bases). With 4 bases removed from V and 6 bases from J, the gap between germline ends came to 15 bases. Germline values: CDR1 SQVTM, CDR2 ANQGSEA. There are 14 residues in the CDR3. CDR3 residues: CSVGTDKGAGELFF. Written as DNA, the CDR3 is TGCAGCGTTGGGACGGACAAAGGGGCCGGGGAGCTGTTTTTT.

The rearrangement links TRBV4-3 to TRBJ1-2, with D possibly TRBD1 on 5 matching bases. The germline V and J ends were trimmed by 5 bases and 8 bases, with 24 bases remaining between them. The CDR3 spans 16 residues. CDR1 and CDR2 (germline): LGHNA, YSLEER. In DNA form, the CDR3 reads TGCGCCAGCAGCTCGCGTCTAGGAGGGGATGTGAGCGGCTACACCTTC. Translation: CASSSRLGGDVSGYTF.